The 7 T cell receptor beta chains below come from one sample, sequenced in a study of T cells in Graves' hyperthyroidism and ophthalmopathy (dated by TCRdb to about 2019). Receptor amplification or capture employed multiplex PCR. The run used an Illumina HiSeq 2000. The TCR beta CDR3 regions were amplified from the RNA transcripts. The TCR CDR3 was subjected to a first round of RT-PCR using the HTBI primer set and the Qiagen OneStep RT-PCR kit. TCRdb ran its own pipeline on the public reads, namely fastp trimming at Q25 and MiXCR clone calling, and kept in-frame beta chains. A single entry per CDR3 protein holds the most common genes and DNA from its merged rows. The sample has about 400,000 distinct CDR3 sequences on record, more than 14% of them singletons. In total, the top ten clones hold 15% to 20% of the sample. The sample consisted of blood. The receptors stem from a woman in her 30s with Graves' ophthalmopathy.

The sample holds a few counts of this clonotype. A read error may explain this, as a much larger clone is one base away. The chain links TRBV7-2 to TRBJ2-5, with TRBD2 identical over 10 bases. After removal of 4 bases from V and 9 bases from J, the junction contained 17 bases not matched to a gene. The CDR3 has 17 amino acids. Germline-derived CDR1 and CDR2 are SGHTA and FQGNSA. CDR3 protein: CASSSGESGGAREAQYF. CDR3 bases: TGTGCCAGCAGCTCCGGAGAAAGCGGGGGGGCACGGGAGGCCCAGTACTTC.

There are a few counts of this clonotype. The V call is TRBV7-8, the J call TRBJ2-7; possible D gene TRBD1, 6 bases. Deletions cut 3 bases from V and 5 bases from J, with 11 bases between. Looked up from germline, CDR1 is SGHVS and CDR2 is FQNEAQ. The CDR3 has 13 amino acids. The CDR3 region is CASSFAGAHEQYF. The CDR3 nucleotides are TGTGCCAGCAGCTTCGCAGGGGCCCACGAGCAGTACTTC.

This clonotype was seen ten or more times. The CDR3 loop is CASNGGTQYF. As DNA, the CDR3 is TGTGCCAGCAATGGTGGTACGCAGTATTTT. The genes are TRBV28 and TRBJ2-3; D uncertain. V lost 7 bases, J lost 8 bases, and 7 bases lay in between. The CDR3 is made up of 10 amino acids. Germline lookup yields CDR1 MDHEN and CDR2 SYDVKM.

There are many counts of this clonotype. This chain links TRBV28 with TRBJ2-5; 8 bases are shared with TRBD2. The CDR3 length is 16 residues. The V gene end was trimmed by 3 bases and the J gene end by 1 base; junction bases not matched to a gene: 7. Germline loops: CDR1 MDHEN, CDR2 SYDVKM. The CDR3 region has the DNA TGTGCCAGCAGTTTGAGGGGCGGGACTAGCCAAGAGACCCAGTACTTC. Translation gives CASSLRGGTSQETQYF.

This clonotype was recorded many times. This rearrangement joins TRBV7-8 to TRBJ2-3; D not resolved. The length of the CDR3 is 12 residues. V was cut by 4 bases and J by 2 bases, with 4 bases left in between. The germline V gene encodes CDR1 SGHVS and CDR2 FQNEAQ. The CDR3 DNA reads as TGTGCCAGCAGCTCAAACACAGATACGCAGTATTTT. It encodes CASSSNTDTQYF.

This clonotype was picked up many times. The genes are TRBV20-1 and TRBJ1-1, with D possibly TRBD1 on 6 matching bases. Germline lookup yields CDR1 DFQATT and CDR2 SNEGSKA (reference sequence). The CDR3 covers 12 residues. Here the CDR3 DNA reads TGCGGACGACAGGTAATGAACACTGAAGCTTTCTTT. Translated, it gives CGRQVMNTEAFF.

This clonotype was seen more than once but under ten times. The chain recombines TRBV7-9 with TRBJ2-1, with D possibly TRBD1 on 6 matching bases. CDR3 length equals 15 residues. V gave up 4 bases and J gave up 2 bases, with 12 bases separating them. Looked up from germline, CDR1 is SEHNR and CDR2 is FQNEAQ (reference sequence). The CDR3 DNA is TGTGCCAGCAGCTGGCGACAGGCAGCCTACAATGAGCAGTTCTTC. Translation gives CASSWRQAAYNEQFF.